One sample yielded the 29 T cell receptor beta chains listed below, sequenced in a study of cytomegalovirus exposure and HLA in healthy donors. 13 Jbeta primers and 60 Vbeta primers were used for the PCR. Data came from immunoSEQ multiplex PCR; TCRdb stores just in-frame clones and leaves some out. The sample contains more than 150,000 clones, more than 65% of which appear only once. Sequenced material: PBMCs. The receptors were sampled from a girl aged 2 to 9 in good health and CMV-seropositive.

The genes are TRBV10-1 and TRBJ2-2, with 10 positions matching TRBD1. Looked up from germline, CDR1 is WNHNN and CDR2 is SYGVQD (reference sequence). This CDR3 has 15 residues. J lost 5 bases, V lost 6 bases, and 6 bases had no gene match. CDR3 residues: CASRPDRGTTGELFF. CDR3 DNA sequence: TGCGCCAGCAGGCCGGACAGGGGGACGACCGGGGAGCTGTTTTTT.

The chain couples TRBV28 to TRBJ2-7; 15 nucleotides align to TRBD2. CDR1 and CDR2 (germline): MDHEN, SYDVKM. This CDR3 region has 15 residues. The J segment lost 9 bases and the V segment lost 5 bases, leaving 8 bases of the junction unmatched. CDR3 nucleotide sequence: TGTGCCAGCAGTCCCCCGGGACTAGCGGGAGGTGTGCAGTACTTC. Translating it yields CASSPPGLAGGVQYF. Full variable domain (rest looked up from reference TRBV28 and TRBJ2-7): DVKVTQSSRYLVKRTGEKVFLECVQDMDHENMFWYRQDPGLGLRLIYFSYDVKMKEKGDIPEGYSVSREKKERFSLILESASTNQTSMYLCASSPPGLAGGVQYFGPGTRLTVT.

V is TRBV23-1 and J is TRBJ2-5; 8 positions agree with TRBD1. The J call is doubtful: the DNA matches TRBJ2-7 better. TRBV23-1 is placed among ORFs of uncertain function. The CDR3 covers 17 residues. The chain's CDR3 is CASSQGPRQGFSYEQYF. CDR3 DNA: TGCGCCAGCAGTCAAGGCCCTCGACAGGGGTTCTCCTACGAGCAGTACTTC.

The chain couples TRBV5-4 to TRBJ1-1; 7 positions match TRBD1. Trimming at V came to 3 bases and at J to 1 base, leaving 6 bases not matched to a gene. The CDR3 consists of 15 residues. Germline CDR1 is SGHNT and CDR2 is YYREEE (reference sequence). CDR3 amino acids: CASSSTGRGNTEAFF. The CDR3 region has the DNA TGTGCCAGCAGCTCGACAGGGCGGGGGAACACTGAAGCTTTCTTT.

This sequence joins TRBV5-1 and TRBJ2-1; TRBD2 matches 10 bases. Germline-derived CDR1 and CDR2 are SGHRS and YFSETQ. The CDR3 sequence is 16 residues long. V gave up 4 bases and J gave up 0 bases; unmatched junction bases: 4. CDR3 residues: CASSPGLAYSYNEQFF. The CDR3 coding sequence is TGCGCCAGCAGCCCGGGACTAGCGTACTCCTACAATGAGCAGTTCTTC.

The rearrangement joins TRBV4-1 to TRBJ2-7; no definite D call. V was cut by 6 bases and J by 3 bases, with 15 bases left in between. Looked up from germline, CDR1 is MGHRA and CDR2 is YSYEKL. The CDR3 has 14 amino acids. CDR3 nucleotide sequence: TGCGCCAGCAGGGAGACGGAGCACTTCTACGAGCAGTACTTC. Residues: CASRETEHFYEQYF.

V and J are TRBV7-3 and TRBJ2-2, with 10 nucleotides matching TRBD1. The V gene's germline CDR1 is SGHTA and CDR2 FQGTGA. The V gene end was trimmed by 3 bases and the J gene end by 5 bases; junction bases not matched to a gene: 6. The CDR3 spans 16 residues. This CDR3 is CASSLTGGVGTGELFF. In DNA, the CDR3 is TGTGCCAGCAGCTTGACAGGGGGCGTAGGTACCGGGGAGCTGTTTTTT.

The rearrangement links TRBV5-1 to TRBJ2-1, with 9 nucleotides matching TRBD2. The CDR3 is made up of 15 amino acids. The V segment lost 3 bases and the J segment 6 bases; nucleotides outside the gene matches: 7. Germline CDR1 is SGHRS and CDR2 is YFSETQ. This CDR3 reads CASSSGTSRANEQFF. The CDR3 DNA follows: TGCGCCAGCAGCTCGGGGACTAGCCGAGCCAATGAGCAGTTCTTC.

V and J are TRBV5-1 and TRBJ2-7; D unclear. The CDR3 sequence is 15 residues long. The germline V and J ends were trimmed by 1 base and 0 bases, with 11 bases remaining between them. Germline CDR1 reads SGHRS; CDR2 reads YFSETQ. CDR3 bases: TGCGCCAGCAGCTTGTTGCTAGTGGACTCCTACGAGCAGTACTTC. It yields the protein CASSLLLVDSYEQYF.

The rearrangement uses TRBV4-1 and TRBJ1-1; 8 bases line up with TRBD1. Germline values: CDR1 MGHRA, CDR2 YSYEKL. Trimming took 9 bases from V and 4 from J; bases not matched to a gene: 7. The length of the CDR3 is 13 residues. The CDR3 spells CASKAQGATEAFF. As DNA, the CDR3 is TGCGCCAGTAAAGCTCAGGGGGCCACTGAAGCTTTCTTT.

The rearrangement uses TRBV27 and TRBJ1-1; 7 bases map to TRBD1. Germline V lookup: CDR1 MNHEY, CDR2 SMNVEV (reference sequence). This CDR3 has 16 residues. V was clipped by 5 bases and J by 2 bases; unmatched bases: 11. The CDR3 reads CASSQNLRGANTEAFF. The CDR3 nucleotides read TGTGCCAGCAGTCAAAATCTCAGGGGGGCCAACACTGAAGCTTTCTTT.

The chain uses TRBV18 and TRBJ2-1, with 8 bases that match TRBD2. The CDR3 spans 16 residues. From germline, CDR1 is KGHSH and CDR2 LQKENI. The V and J ends lost 6 bases and 3 bases, in that order; junction bases with no gene match: 10. CDR3 DNA sequence: TGTGCCAGCTCCCGACGGGAGGGAGGAAGCTACAATGAGCAGTTCTTC. Residues: CASSRREGGSYNEQFF.

The chain is built from TRBV5-6 and TRBJ2-3; D remains unclear. Trimming removed 0 bases from V and 2 bases from J, with 4 bases in between. The CDR3 is 13 residues long. Per the germline V gene, CDR1 is SGHDT and CDR2 is YYEEEE. This chain's CDR3 is CASSLDYTDTQYF. The CDR3 DNA follows: TGTGCCAGCAGCTTGGACTACACAGATACGCAGTATTTT.

J is TRBJ2-1 and V is TRBV10-1; D is ambiguous. The V and J ends lost 2 bases and 15 bases respectively, with 11 bases between them. The length of the CDR3 is 11 residues. The germline V gene has CDR1 WNHNN and CDR2 SYGVQD (reference sequence). The CDR3 loop reads CASSEGRGRFF. The CDR3 region has the DNA TGCGCCAGCAGTGAGGGCCGAGGCAGGTTCTTC.

This sequence joins TRBV6-6 and TRBJ1-6; D remains ambiguous. The CDR3 extends over 16 amino acids. The V end lost 4 bases, the J end lost 7 bases, and 17 bases lay between the germline ends. CDR1 and CDR2 (germline): MNHNY, SVGAGI (reference sequence). Written as DNA, the CDR3 is TGTGCCAGCAGTTTCGTCGTTGGGCGAAGGAATTCACCCCTCCACTTT. Residues: CASSFVVGRRNSPLHF.

This chain links TRBV19 with TRBJ2-1; 7 positions match TRBD2. This CDR3 has 17 residues. Germline V CDR1 and CDR2: LNHDA, SQIVND (reference sequence). V was clipped by 0 bases and J by 4 bases; unmatched bases: 9. CDR3 coding DNA: TGTGCCAGTAGTATAGATCCGCGACTAGCCGGTTACAATGAGCAGTTCTTC. It codes for CASSIDPRLAGYNEQFF. The whole variable domain, remainder taken from reference TRBV19 and TRBJ2-1, is DGGITQSPKYLFRKEGQNVTLSCEQNLNHDAMYWYRQDPGQGLRLIYYSQIVNDFQKGDIAEGYSVSREKKESFPLTVTSAQKNPTAFYLCASSIDPRLAGYNEQFFGPGTRLTVL.

The rearrangement joins TRBV9 to TRBJ2-1, with a possible D match to TRBD1 (6 bases). Germline-derived CDR1 and CDR2 are SGDLS and YYNGEE. V was trimmed by 8 bases and J by 2 bases, leaving 14 bases between them. The CDR3 has 14 residues. The CDR3 sequence is CASTGPSPYNEQFF. The CDR3 nucleotides are TGTGCCAGTACAGGGCCCAGCCCCTACAATGAGCAGTTCTTC.

The V and J genes are TRBV30 and TRBJ2-5, with 8 nucleotides matching TRBD1. Germline-derived CDR1 and CDR2 are GTSNPN and SVGIG (reference sequence). This CDR3 has 13 amino acids. V shed 0 bases and J 10 bases; nucleotides not matched to a gene: 7. The CDR3 bases are TGTGCCTGGAGTGTGGACAGGGCGGGTGGCCAGTACTTC. As protein: CAWSVDRAGGQYF.

This chain links TRBV7-3 with TRBJ2-1; D remains unclear. CDR3 length equals 15 residues. Germline V CDR1 and CDR2: SGHTA, FQGTGA. Trimming took off 8 bases at V and 0 bases at J, with 14 bases between the two ends. CDR3 loop: CASSSHSSSYNEQFF. The CDR3 nucleotides are TGTGCCAGCTCGTCCCACTCTAGCTCCTACAATGAGCAGTTCTTC.

A remark on this clone: This CDR3 is also generated by other DNA sequences in the sample. The V call is TRBV30, the J call TRBJ1-5; perhaps TRBD1 as D (6 bases). V lost 0 bases and J lost 4, with 7 bases in between. Germline V lookup: CDR1 GTSNPN, CDR2 SVGIG (reference sequence). The CDR3 has 13 amino acids. This chain's CDR3 is CAWSVQGNQPQHF. CDR3 in DNA: TGTGCCTGGAGTGTCCAGGGGAATCAGCCCCAGCATTTT.

The chain has TRBV7-9 and TRBJ1-3, with 8 bases lining up with TRBD1. The CDR3 sequence is 18 residues long. The V segment lost 8 bases and the J segment 2 bases; nucleotides outside the gene matches: 17. Germline V gene lookup returns CDR1 SEHNR and CDR2 FQNEAQ (reference sequence). CDR3 in DNA: TGTGCCAGCCTCATTCCGGGGACAGGCCATTTTACTGGAAACACCATATATTTT. This sequence encodes CASLIPGTGHFTGNTIYF.

V usage is TRBV10-3 and J usage is TRBJ1-5; D is possibly TRBD1 (5 bases). V was pared by 0 bases and J by 7 bases, with 16 bases between. The CDR3 is made up of 16 amino acids. Per germline, CDR1 ENHRY and CDR2 SYGVKD. The chain's CDR3 is CAISESIARDKQPQHF. In DNA, the CDR3 is TGTGCCATCAGTGAGTCGATAGCCAGGGATAAGCAGCCCCAGCATTTT.

The rearrangement joins TRBV7-8 to TRBJ2-7; the D gene is possibly TRBD1 (6 bases). V was shortened by 5 bases and J by 4 bases, with 9 bases between the two germline ends. Germline assignment: CDR1 SGHVS and CDR2 FQNEAQ. This CDR3 is 12 amino acids long. CDR3 sequence (DNA): TGTGCCAGCAGCCCGAGGGGGTACGAGCAGTACTTC. Encoded protein: CASSPRGYEQYF. The variable domain in full, with the rest retrieved from reference TRBV7-8 and TRBJ2-7, is GAGVSQSPRYKVAKRGQDVALRCDPISGHVSLFWYQQALGQGPEFLTYFQNEAQLDKSGLPSDRFFAERPEGSVSTLKIQRTQQEDSAVYLCASSPRGYEQYFGPGTRLTVT.

Only a few counts were recorded for this clone. This chain links TRBV6-4 with TRBJ1-2, with TRBD1 matching 8 bases. V was clipped by 5 bases and J by 4 bases; unmatched bases: 6. CDR1 and CDR2 from the germline V gene are MRHNA and SNTAGT. This CDR3 is 14 amino acids long. The CDR3 reads CASSPGQVGYGYTF. Written as DNA, the CDR3 is TGTGCCAGCAGTCCGGGACAGGTTGGCTATGGCTACACCTTC.

The gene calls are TRBV5-1 and TRBJ1-5; D may be TRBD1 (5 bases). Germline CDR1 reads SGHRS; CDR2 reads YFSETQ. This CDR3 spans 16 amino acids. V was cut by 4 bases and J by 7 bases, with 21 bases left in between. CDR3 sequence: CASSLARVRGEQPQHF. CDR3 bases: TGCGCCAGCAGCCTCGCGCGGGTCCGGGGGGAACAGCCCCAGCATTTT.

This clone is a singleton in its sample. This rearrangement joins TRBV6-4 to TRBJ1-4, with TRBD1 matching over 8 bases. The CDR3 sequence is 17 residues long. V dropped 8 bases and J dropped 0; count of bases not matched to a gene: 11. CDR1 is MRHNA and CDR2 is SNTAGT in the germline V gene. CDR3 residues: CASDGIRDRSTNEKLFF. DNA for the CDR3: TGTGCCAGCGATGGAATCCGGGACAGGTCAACTAATGAAAAACTGTTTTTT.

CDR3 protein: CASSLGTEGDYGYTF. The CDR3 nucleotides read TGCGCCAGCAGCCTCGGGACAGAGGGGGACTATGGCTACACCTTC. The chain couples TRBV4-1 to TRBJ1-2, with TRBD1 matching over 7 bases. V gave up 4 bases and J gave up 3 bases; unmatched junction bases: 8. This CDR3 is built from 15 residues. Per the germline V gene, CDR1 is MGHRA and CDR2 is YSYEKL.

This clone occurred once. The chain uses TRBV11-3 and TRBJ1-1, with D perhaps matching TRBD1 (5 bases). Germline loops: CDR1 SGHNT, CDR2 YENEEA. CDR3 length: 13 residues. V dropped 1 base and J dropped 8 bases, with 11 bases sitting between them. The DNA of the CDR3 is TGTGCCAGCAGCTTAGTCCAGGGTAGCGAAGCTTTCTTT. Its protein product is CASSLVQGSEAFF.

This clone was observed a few times. The chain combines TRBV7-9 with TRBJ1-1; TRBD1 might be the D (5 bases). With 3 bases removed from V and 3 bases from J, the gap between germline ends came to 11 bases. The CDR3 is made up of 14 amino acids. The V gene's germline CDR1 is SEHNR and CDR2 FQNEAQ (reference sequence). The CDR3 DNA reads TGTGCCAGCAGCTTCACGGGAGGGGACACTGAAGCTTTCTTT. This encodes CASSFTGGDTEAFF.